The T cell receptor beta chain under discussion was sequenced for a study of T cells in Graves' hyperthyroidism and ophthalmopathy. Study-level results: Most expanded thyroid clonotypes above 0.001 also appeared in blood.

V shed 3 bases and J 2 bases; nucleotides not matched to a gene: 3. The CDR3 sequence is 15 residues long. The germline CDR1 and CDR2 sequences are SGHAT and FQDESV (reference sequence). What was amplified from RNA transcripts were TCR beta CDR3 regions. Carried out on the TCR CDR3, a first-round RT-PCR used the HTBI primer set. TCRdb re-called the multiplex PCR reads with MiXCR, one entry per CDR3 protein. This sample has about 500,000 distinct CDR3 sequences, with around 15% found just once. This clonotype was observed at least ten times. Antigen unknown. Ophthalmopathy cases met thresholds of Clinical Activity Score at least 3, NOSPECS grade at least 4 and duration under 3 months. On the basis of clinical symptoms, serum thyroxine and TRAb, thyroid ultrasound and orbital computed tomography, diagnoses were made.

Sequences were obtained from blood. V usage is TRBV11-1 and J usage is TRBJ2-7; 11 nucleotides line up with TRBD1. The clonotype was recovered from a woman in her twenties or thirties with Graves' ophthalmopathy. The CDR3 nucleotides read TGTGCCAGCAGCTTCGGGACAGGGGGTACCTACGAGCAGTACTTC. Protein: CASSFGTGGTYEQYF.